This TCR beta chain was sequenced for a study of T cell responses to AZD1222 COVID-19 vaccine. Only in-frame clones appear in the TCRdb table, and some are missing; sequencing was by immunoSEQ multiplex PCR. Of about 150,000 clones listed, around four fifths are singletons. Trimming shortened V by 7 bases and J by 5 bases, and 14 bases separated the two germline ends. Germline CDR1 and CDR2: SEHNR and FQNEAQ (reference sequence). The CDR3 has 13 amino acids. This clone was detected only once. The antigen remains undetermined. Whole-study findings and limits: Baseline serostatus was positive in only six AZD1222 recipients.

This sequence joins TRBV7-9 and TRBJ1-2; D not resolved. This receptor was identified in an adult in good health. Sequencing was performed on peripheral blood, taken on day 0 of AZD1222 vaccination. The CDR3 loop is CASTPAGRYGYTF. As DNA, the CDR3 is TGTGCCAGCACCCCGGCGGGGAGGTATGGCTACACCTTC.